This T cell receptor (beta chain) was retrieved from a study of beta chain features in type 1 diabetes. Study conclusions and caveats: Whether TCRB rearrangement is influenced by HLA type was left unresolved in this analysis.

The investigators reverse transcribed all of the isolated RNA, so they sequenced expressed TCRB transcripts. The data were produced by immunoSEQ multiplex PCR, yet TCRdb's version contains in-frame clones alone and is incomplete. The sample shows around 160,000 clones, under 60% of them seen only once. A sort by CD45RO/CCR7/CD25/CD127/CD95/CD27 yielded CD4+ naive, central memory, regulatory and stem cell-like memory cells. Over 95% purity was reached by all sorted populations. Turning to this clone: What it binds is unknown.

The CDR3 sequence is 13 residues long. Trimming took 7 bases from V and 7 from J; bases not matched to a gene: 7. From germline, CDR1 is MNHEY and CDR2 SVGAGI. Sequencing used Tregs from blood. J is TRBJ1-2 and V is TRBV6-5; 9 nucleotides match TRBD1. The clonotype originates from a young man in good health. The CDR3 nucleotides read TGTGCCAGCAATGAACAGGGGGCTGGTGGCTACACCTTC. This translates into CASNEQGAGGYTF.